This T cell receptor beta chain was profiled in a study of blood T cell repertoires in COVID-19. Study at large: PBMCs, B-cell-depleted T cells, or T cells provided the cDNA or gDNA that made up the material.

Sequencing was performed with immunoSEQ multiplex PCR; in TCRdb, only in-frame clones are kept and a portion is missing. The table includes 250,000 to 350,000 clones, 75% to 90% detected once. Germline V gene data show CDR1 as MNHEY and CDR2 as SMNVEV (reference sequence). With 2 bases removed from V and 1 base from J, the gap between germline ends came to 11 bases. There are 16 residues in the CDR3. The clonotype was recovered from a woman in her twenties or thirties who had recovered from COVID-19. The V call is TRBV27, the J call TRBJ2-2; D might be TRBD2 (5 bases). The specimen was peripheral blood. CDR3 nucleotide sequence: TGTGCCAGCAGTTTACAAAACAGCGGGAACACCGGGGAGCTGTTTTTT. It is translated as CASSLQNSGNTGELFF.